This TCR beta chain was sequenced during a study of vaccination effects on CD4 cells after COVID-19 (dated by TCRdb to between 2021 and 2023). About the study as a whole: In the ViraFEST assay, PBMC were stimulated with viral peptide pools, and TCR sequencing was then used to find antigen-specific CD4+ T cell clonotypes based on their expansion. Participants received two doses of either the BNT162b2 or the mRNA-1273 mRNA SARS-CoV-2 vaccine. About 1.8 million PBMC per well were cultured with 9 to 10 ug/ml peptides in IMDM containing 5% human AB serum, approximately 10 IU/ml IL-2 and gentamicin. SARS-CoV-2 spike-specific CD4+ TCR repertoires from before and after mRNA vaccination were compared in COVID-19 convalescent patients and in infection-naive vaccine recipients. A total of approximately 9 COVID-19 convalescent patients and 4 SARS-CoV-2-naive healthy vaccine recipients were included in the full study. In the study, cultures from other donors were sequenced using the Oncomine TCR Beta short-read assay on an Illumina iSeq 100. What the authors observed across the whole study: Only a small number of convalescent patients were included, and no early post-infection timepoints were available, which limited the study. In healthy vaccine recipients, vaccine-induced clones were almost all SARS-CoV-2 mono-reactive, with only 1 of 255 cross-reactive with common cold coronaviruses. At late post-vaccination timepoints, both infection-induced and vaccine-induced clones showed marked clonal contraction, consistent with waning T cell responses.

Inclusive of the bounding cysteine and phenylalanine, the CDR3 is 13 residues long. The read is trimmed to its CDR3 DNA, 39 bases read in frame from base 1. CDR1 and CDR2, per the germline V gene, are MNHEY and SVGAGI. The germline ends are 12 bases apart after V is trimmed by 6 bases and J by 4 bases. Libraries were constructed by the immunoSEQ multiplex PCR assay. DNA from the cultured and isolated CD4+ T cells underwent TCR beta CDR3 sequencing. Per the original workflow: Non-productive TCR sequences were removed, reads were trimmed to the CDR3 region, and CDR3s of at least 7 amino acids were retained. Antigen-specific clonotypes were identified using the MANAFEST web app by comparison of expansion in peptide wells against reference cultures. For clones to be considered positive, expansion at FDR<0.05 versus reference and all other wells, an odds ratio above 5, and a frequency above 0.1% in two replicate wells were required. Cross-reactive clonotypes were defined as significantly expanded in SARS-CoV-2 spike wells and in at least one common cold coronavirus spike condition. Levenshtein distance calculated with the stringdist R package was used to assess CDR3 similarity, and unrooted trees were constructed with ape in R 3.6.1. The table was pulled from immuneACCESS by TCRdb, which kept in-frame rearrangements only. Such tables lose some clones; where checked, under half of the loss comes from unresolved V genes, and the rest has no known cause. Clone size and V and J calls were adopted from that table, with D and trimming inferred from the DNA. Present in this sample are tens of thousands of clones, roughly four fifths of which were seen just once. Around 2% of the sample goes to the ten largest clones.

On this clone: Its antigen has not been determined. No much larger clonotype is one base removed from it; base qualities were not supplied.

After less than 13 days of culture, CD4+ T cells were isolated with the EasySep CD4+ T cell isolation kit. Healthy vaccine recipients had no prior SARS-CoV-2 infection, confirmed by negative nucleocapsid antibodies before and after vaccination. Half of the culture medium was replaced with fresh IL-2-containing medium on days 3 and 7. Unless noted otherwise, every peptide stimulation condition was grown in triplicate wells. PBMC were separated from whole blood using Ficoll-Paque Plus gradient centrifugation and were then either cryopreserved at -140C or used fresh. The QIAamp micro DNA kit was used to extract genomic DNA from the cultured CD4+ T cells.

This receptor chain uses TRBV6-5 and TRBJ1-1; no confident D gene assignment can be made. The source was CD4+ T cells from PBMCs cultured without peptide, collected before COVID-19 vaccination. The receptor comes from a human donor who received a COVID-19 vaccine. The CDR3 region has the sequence CASSLASGTEAFF. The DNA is TGTGCCAGCAGCCTAGCCAGTGGCACTGAAGCTTTCTTT.